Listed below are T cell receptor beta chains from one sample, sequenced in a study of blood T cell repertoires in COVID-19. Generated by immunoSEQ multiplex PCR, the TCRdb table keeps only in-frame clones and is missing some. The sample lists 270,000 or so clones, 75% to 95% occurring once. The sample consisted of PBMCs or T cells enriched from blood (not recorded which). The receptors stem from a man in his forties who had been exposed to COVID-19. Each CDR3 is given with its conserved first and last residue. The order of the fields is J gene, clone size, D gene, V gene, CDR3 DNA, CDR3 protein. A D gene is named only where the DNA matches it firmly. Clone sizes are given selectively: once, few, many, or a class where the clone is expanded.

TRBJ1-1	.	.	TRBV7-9	TGTGCCAGCAGCTTGGGGGGACCTGTGGGGCCCACTGAAGCTTTCTTT	CASSLGGPVGPTEAFF
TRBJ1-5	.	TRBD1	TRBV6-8	TGTGCCAGCAGCGGACAGGGGGCAAAGCAGCCCCAGCATTTT	CASSGQGAKQPQHF
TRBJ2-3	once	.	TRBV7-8	TGTGCCAGCAGCTTAAACAGGGTCCCAGATACGCAGTATTTT	CASSLNRVPDTQYF
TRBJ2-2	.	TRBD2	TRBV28	TGTGCCAGCACCATCCGGCCGGGGGGTCCCACCGGGGAGCTGTTTTTT	CASTIRPGGPTGELFF
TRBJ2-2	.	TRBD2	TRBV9	TGTGCGGGTAGCGGGAGCTCGAACACCGGGGAGCTGTTTTTT	CAGSGSSNTGELFF
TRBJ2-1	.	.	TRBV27	TGTGCCAGCAGTGCCCGACTAGATGGTTCCTACAATGAGCAGTTCTTC	CASSARLDGSYNEQFF
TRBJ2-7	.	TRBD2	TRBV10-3	TGTGCCATCAGGACTGAAGGGACTAGCGACGAGCAGTACTTC	CAIRTEGTSDEQYF
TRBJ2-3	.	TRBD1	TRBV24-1	TGTGCCACCAGTGGATGGACAGGGAGCACAGATACGCAGTATTTT	CATSGWTGSTDTQYF
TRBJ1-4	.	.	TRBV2	TGTGCCAGCAGTGATAGGGGGACCCACGCCGCCAAACTGTTTTTT	CASSDRGTHAAKLFF
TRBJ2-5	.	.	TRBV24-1	TGTGCCACCAGTGATTCGTCAAAACCGAAAGGACAGAGAGAGACCCAGTACTTC	CATSDSSKPKGQRETQYF
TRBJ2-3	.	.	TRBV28	TGTGCCAGCAGTGTTTCGGGATCTCGAGATACGCAGTATTTT	CASSVSGSRDTQYF